Listed below are T cell receptor beta chains from one sample, sequenced in a study of OX40 agonist ivuxolimab in advanced cancers. The data were produced by immunoSEQ multiplex PCR, yet TCRdb's version contains in-frame clones alone and is incomplete. This sample has roughly 68,000 clones, with approximately 90% found just once. The sample consisted of CD4+ or CD8+ T cells sorted from blood, taken in a trial of the OX40 agonist ivuxolimab. The receptor source for this set is an adult with an advanced solid tumor such as melanoma, head and neck, liver or kidney cancer. Each CDR3 is given with its conserved first and last residue. D genes are given only for firm matches. Size is stated for part of the rows, as once, few or many counts, or as a class when the clone is expanded.

d_call | j_call | clone_size | v_call | cdr3_aa | cdr3_nt
NA | TRBJ1-5 | NA | TRBV5-1 | CASSLGSVSNQPQHF | TGCGCCAGCAGCTTGGGATCCGTTAGCAATCAGCCCCAGCATTTT
NA | TRBJ1-1 | NA | TRBV29-1 | CSVVRGSTGEAFF | TGCAGCGTTGTAAGGGGTAGTACCGGTGAAGCTTTCTTT
NA | TRBJ1-5 | NA | TRBV6-6 | CASSTLMGAGQPQHF | TGTGCCAGCAGCACCCTCATGGGGGCTGGTCAGCCCCAGCATTTT
NA | TRBJ1-1 | NA | TRBV2 | CASSGPASGTEAFF | TGTGCCAGCAGTGGGCCCGCCTCGGGGACTGAAGCTTTCTTT
NA | TRBJ2-7 | NA | TRBV10-2 | CASSERAARTTSSLYEQYF | TGCGCCAGCAGTGAGAGGGCGGCCCGCACCACCTCTTCTCTCTACGAGCAGTACTTC
NA | TRBJ1-5 | NA | TRBV18 | CASSPRDNNQPQHF | TGTGCCAGCTCACCAAGGGACAACAATCAGCCCCAGCATTTT
NA | TRBJ2-1 | NA | TRBV30 | CAWSRGRANEQFF | TGTGCCTGGAGTAGAGGGAGAGCAAATGAGCAGTTCTTC
TRBD2 | TRBJ2-1 | NA | TRBV9 | CASRPFGAGGVDEQFF | TGTGCCAGCCGACCCTTCGGAGCGGGGGGGGTCGATGAGCAGTTCTTC
NA | TRBJ2-1 | NA | TRBV5-1 | CASSLGEMDEQFF | TGCGCCAGCAGCTTGGGGGAAATGGATGAGCAGTTCTTC
TRBD2 | TRBJ2-7 | once | TRBV6-5 | CASSYEAGIYEQYF | TGTGCCAGCAGTTACGAAGCGGGGATCTACGAGCAGTACTTC
NA | TRBJ1-4 | NA | TRBV2 | CASSESGINEKLFF | TGTGCCAGCAGTGAATCTGGTATTAATGAAAAACTGTTTTTT
NA | TRBJ2-1 | NA | TRBV30 | CAWSPGPPNNEQFF | TGTGCCTGGAGCCCGGGACCGCCAAACAATGAGCAGTTCTTC
TRBD2 | TRBJ2-1 | NA | TRBV9 | CASSVGSSGPYNEQFF | TGTGCCAGCAGCGTAGGGTCTAGCGGACCTTACAATGAGCAGTTCTTC
NA | TRBJ1-2 | NA | TRBV10-2 | CASSEAGANYGYTF | TGCGCCAGCAGTGAGGCAGGGGCTAACTATGGCTACACCTTC
NA | TRBJ1-1 | NA | TRBV7-9 | CASSLVANTEAFF | TGTGCCAGCAGCTTAGTGGCGAACACTGAAGCTTTCTTT
TRBD2 | TRBJ2-5 | NA | TRBV6-5 | CASSYGLAGGQETQYF | TGTGCCAGCAGTTATGGACTAGCGGGGGGACAAGAGACCCAGTACTTC
TRBD1 | TRBJ2-7 | NA | TRBV25-1 | CASSGIRTGRHEQYF | TGTGCCAGCAGTGGGATACGGACAGGACGACACGAGCAGTACTTC
NA | TRBJ1-2 | large | TRBV27 | CASSLTPSGNYGYTF | TGTGCCAGCAGTCTGACCCCGTCCGGTAACTATGGCTACACCTTC
TRBD2 | TRBJ2-7 | NA | TRBV6-1 | CASSEIRLAGRISYEQYF | TGTGCCAGCAGTGAAATTAGGCTAGCGGGGAGAATCTCCTACGAGCAGTACTTC
NA | TRBJ2-2 | NA | TRBV6-1 | CASSSTGTGELFF | TGTGCCAGCAGTTCCACAGGGACCGGGGAGCTGTTTTTT
TRBD2 | TRBJ2-2 | NA | TRBV6-5 | CASSYSSGSGTGELFF | TGTGCCAGCAGTTACTCTAGCGGGAGCGGGACCGGGGAGCTGTTTTTT
NA | TRBJ2-7 | NA | TRBV10-1 | CASSESPSWVSSYEQYF | TGCGCCAGCAGTGAGAGCCCGAGCTGGGTTAGCTCCTACGAGCAGTACTTC